The T cell receptor beta chain described here comes from a study of identical twins. It was template switching that added a universal primer site, and there were unique molecular identifiers on the cDNA. TCRdb ran MiXCR on the 5' RACE reads and lists one entry per CDR3 protein. This sample yields about 700,000 distinct CDR3 sequences, of which less than 7% are seen a single time; roughly 1.8% belongs to the top ten. The CDR3 extends over 15 amino acids. V lost 6 bases to trimming and J lost 0 bases; unmatched junction nucleotides: 5. Looked up from germline, CDR1 is MNHNS and CDR2 is SASEGT. This clonotype was obtained from a man aged 18-30 years in good health. The chain employs TRBV6-1 and TRBJ2-4; the match to TRBD1 covers 7 bases. Sequenced sample: naive T cells sorted from blood. CDR3 protein: CASRDRPLAKNIQYF. CDR3 DNA sequence: TGTGCCAGCAGGGACAGGCCCCTAGCCAAAAACATTCAGTACTTC.